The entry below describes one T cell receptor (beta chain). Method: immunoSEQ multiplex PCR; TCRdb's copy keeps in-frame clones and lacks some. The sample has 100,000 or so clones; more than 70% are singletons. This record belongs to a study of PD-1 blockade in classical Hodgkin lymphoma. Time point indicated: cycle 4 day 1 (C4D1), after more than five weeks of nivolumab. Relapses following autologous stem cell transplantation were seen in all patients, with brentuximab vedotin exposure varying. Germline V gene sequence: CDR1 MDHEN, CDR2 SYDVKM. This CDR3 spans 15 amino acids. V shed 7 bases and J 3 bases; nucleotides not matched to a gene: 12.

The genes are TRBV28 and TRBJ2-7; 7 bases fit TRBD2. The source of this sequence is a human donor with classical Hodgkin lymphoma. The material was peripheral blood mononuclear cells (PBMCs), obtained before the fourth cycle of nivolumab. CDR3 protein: CASTSGGTGYYEQYF. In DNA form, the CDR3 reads TGTGCCAGCACCTCCGGGGGGACTGGTTACTACGAGCAGTACTTC.